This TCR beta chain was documented in a study of cytomegalovirus exposure and HLA in healthy donors. From germline, CDR1 is SGHTA and CDR2 FQGTGA. Trimming removed 2 bases from V and 6 bases from J, with 15 bases in between. The CDR3 covers 15 residues. On this clone itself: Its cognate antigen is unknown.

PCR primers comprised 60 Vbeta and 13 Jbeta primers. The table came from immunoSEQ multiplex PCR; TCRdb's copy has only in-frame clones and leaves some out. The sample records 90,000 to 100,000 clones, 82% being singletons. Study-wide points: Specificity for CMV antigens was confirmed in vitro for three of the CMV-associated chains. TCR beta V- and J-gene trimming, according to a later analysis, was linked to a missense DCLRE1C variant.

Healthy individuals who donated bone marrow served as the donors. The sequencing sample was made of PBMCs. The chain combines TRBV7-3 with TRBJ2-3; D is perhaps TRBD1 (5 bases). The sequence was obtained from a middle-aged man in good health and CMV-seronegative. In nucleotides, the CDR3 is TGTGCCAGCAGCTTAGTCCAGGGTGCTTCTGATACGCAGTATTTT. Translation: CASSLVQGASDTQYF.